The 7 T cell receptor beta chains below were found in one sample sequenced in a study of cytomegalovirus exposure and HLA in healthy donors. Clones were sequenced by immunoSEQ multiplex PCR, and TCRdb holds only the in-frame ones, with some missing. The sample lists about 65,000 clones, roughly 94% seen once, with 1% to 1.5% in the top ten. The sequencing sample was made of PBMCs. The receptors were gathered from a woman younger than 30 in good health and CMV-seronegative.

This chain connects TRBV2 to TRBJ2-1; D is perhaps TRBD1 (5 bases). V was pared by 5 bases and J by 9 bases, with 23 bases between. The CDR3 is 16 residues long. Germline V CDR1 and CDR2: SNHLY, FYNNEI. CDR3 nucleotide sequence: TGTGCCAGCAGTCAGTATCCCCTTGTAGGGGCGGTTGAGCAGTTCTTC. The encoded protein is CASSQYPLVGAVEQFF.

The V gene is TRBV28, the J gene TRBJ1-3; tentative D call: TRBD1 (5 bases). Trimming pared 7 bases from V and 0 bases from J, leaving 7 bases between. The CDR3 extends over 13 amino acids. The germline CDR1 and CDR2 sequences are MDHEN and SYDVKM. The chain's CDR3 is CASTQASGNTIYF. In DNA, the CDR3 is TGTGCCAGCACACAGGCCTCTGGAAACACCATATATTTT.

The CDR3 loop is CASSLGSSSYNEQFF. CDR3 sequence (DNA): TGTGCCAGCAGCCTTGGGAGCAGCTCCTACAATGAGCAGTTCTTC. The chain couples TRBV5-6 to TRBJ2-1, with TRBD2 as a possible D gene (5 bases). Trimming removed 4 bases at V and 0 bases at J, with 11 bases between. The CDR3 runs to 15 residues. Germline V CDR1 and CDR2: SGHDT, YYEEEE.

The chain uses TRBV28 and TRBJ1-1, with D perhaps TRBD1 (5 bases). CDR3 size: 14 residues. The germline V gene encodes CDR1 MDHEN and CDR2 SYDVKM. The ends were cut back, 3 bases at V and 5 bases at J, with 13 bases in the middle. The CDR3 coding sequence is TGTGCCAGCAGTTTCGGGGGGTGGACGACTGAAGCTTTCTTT. Translated: CASSFGGWTTEAFF.

This clone was recorded once. Germline and junction disagree at one end, which may indicate a read error. The chain is built from TRBV28 and TRBJ1-2, with a tentative D call TRBD1 (5 bases). The CDR3 has 12 residues. CDR1 and CDR2 from the germline V gene are MDHEN and SYDVKM. The CDR3 reads CASSLGGSLGAF. CDR3 bases: TGTGCCAGCAGTTTGGGGGGGTCACTCGGGGCCTTC.

This sequence joins TRBV4-2 and TRBJ1-4; 7 bases fit TRBD1. CDR1 and CDR2 from the germline V gene are LGHNA and YNFKEQ. V was pared by 0 bases and J by 4 bases, with 5 bases of the junction left unmatched. This CDR3 contains 16 residues. CDR3 in amino acids: CASSQDPGTVNEKLFF. CDR3 sequence (DNA): TGTGCCAGCAGCCAAGATCCCGGGACAGTTAATGAAAAACTGTTTTTT.

The CDR3 coding sequence is TGCGCCAGCAGCTTTAGTTTCGGGAGCTCCGGGGAGCTGTTTTTT. It encodes CASSFSFGSSGELFF. The chain uses TRBV5-1 and TRBJ2-2, with D possibly matching TRBD2 (6 bases). Per germline, CDR1 SGHRS and CDR2 YFSETQ. There are 15 residues in the CDR3. V lost 2 bases, J lost 6 bases, and 14 bases lay in between.